The clone carrying this TCR beta chain was counted only a few times. As yet, its antigen is unknown. The entry originates in a study of blood T cells in healthy people across ages. Findings and caveats of the study: Per million T cells, the diversity of TCR beta decreased roughly linearly as age advanced. When one million T cells were used, diversity estimates were thought to be underestimates.

The CDR3 sequence is 15 residues long. CDR1 is SGHTA, CDR2 FQGTGA, per germline. The ends were cut back, 2 bases at V and 2 bases at J, with 13 bases in the middle. Using a J-beta primer mix together with a sample-barcoded 5' primer, a second PCR was run for roughly 6 to 12 cycles. One entry per CDR3 protein, called by TCRdb with MiXCR from the 5' RACE reads. This repertoire shows 730,000 or so distinct CDR3 sequences, about 40% found once; its top ten account for 20% to 25%. Input material: blood. This clonotype was obtained from a woman aged 55-75 years in good health. The chain recombines TRBV7-3 with TRBJ2-7; either TRBD1 or TRBD2 may supply D (5 bases each). The CDR3 reads CASSLDGTRPYEQYF. The DNA of the CDR3 is TGTGCCAGCAGCTTAGATGGGACCCGACCCTACGAGCAGTACTTC.